The subject of this entry is one TCR beta chain. The data were taken from a study of T cell responses to AZD1222 COVID-19 vaccine. Profiled with immunoSEQ multiplex PCR; TCRdb holds only in-frame clones, not every one. The sample shows some 130,000 clones, 84% of them seen only once. This CDR3 comprises 13 residues. Germline V gives CDR1 MNHEY, CDR2 SVGAGI. V shed 6 bases and J 1 base; nucleotides not matched to a gene: 2. This receptor was obtained from an adult in good health. The V gene is TRBV6-5, the J gene TRBJ2-7, with TRBD1 matching 8 bases. The source was peripheral blood, collected on day 0 of AZD1222 vaccination. Here the CDR3 DNA reads TGTGCCAGCAGACGACAGGGGTCCTACGAGCAGTACTTC. Translating gives CASRRQGSYEQYF.